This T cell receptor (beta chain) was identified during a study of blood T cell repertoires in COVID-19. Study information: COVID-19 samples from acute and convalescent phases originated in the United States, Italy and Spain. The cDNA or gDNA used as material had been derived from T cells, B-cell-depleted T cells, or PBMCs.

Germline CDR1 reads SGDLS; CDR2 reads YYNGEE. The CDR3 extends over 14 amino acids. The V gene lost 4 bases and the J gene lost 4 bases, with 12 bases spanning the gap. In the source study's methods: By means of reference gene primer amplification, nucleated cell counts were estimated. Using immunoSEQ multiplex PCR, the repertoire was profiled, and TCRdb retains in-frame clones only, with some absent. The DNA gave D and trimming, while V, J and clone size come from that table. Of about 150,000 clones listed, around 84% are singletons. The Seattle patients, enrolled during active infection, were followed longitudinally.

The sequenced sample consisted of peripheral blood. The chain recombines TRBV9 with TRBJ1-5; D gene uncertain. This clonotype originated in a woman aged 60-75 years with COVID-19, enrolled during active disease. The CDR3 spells CASSPGLGNQPQHF. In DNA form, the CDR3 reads TGTGCCAGCAGCCCCGGACTGGGTAATCAGCCCCAGCATTTT.